Following are 11 T cell receptor beta chains from one sample sequenced in a study of blood T cell repertoires in COVID-19. Measured with immunoSEQ multiplex PCR; TCRdb has only the in-frame clones, and not every one. Of nearly 95,000 clones in the sample, around 87% were seen once. Sequenced input: peripheral blood. The receptor set was obtained from a human donor with acute or convalescent COVID-19. The donor label of this sample is uncertain.

This chain uses TRBV4-1 with TRBJ2-7, with TRBD2 identical over 11 bases. The V gene end was trimmed by 4 bases and the J gene end by 2 bases; junction bases not matched to a gene: 4. The germline CDR1 and CDR2 sequences are MGHRA and YSYEKL. The CDR3 extends over 15 amino acids. The CDR3 DNA sequence: TGCGCCAGCAGCCTCGGACTAGCGGGCCCCTACGAGCAGTACTTC. Protein product: CASSLGLAGPYEQYF.

The genes are TRBV24-1 and TRBJ1-2, with 8 bases identical to TRBD1. This CDR3 spans 14 amino acids. Trimming removed 3 bases from V and 6 bases from J; junction bases left unmatched: 5. Per the germline V gene, CDR1 is KGHDR and CDR2 is SFDVKD. DNA for the CDR3: TGTGCCACCAGTGATCCGACAGGGGATCATGGCTACACCTTC. Amino acid sequence: CATSDPTGDHGYTF.

The CDR3 loop reads CASSPRVGAEAFF. The CDR3, as DNA: TGCGCCAGCAGCCCGAGGGTTGGTGCTGAAGCTTTCTTT. The chain carries TRBV5-1 and TRBJ1-1; D uncertain. Germline-derived CDR1 and CDR2 are SGHRS and YFSETQ. The germline V and J ends were trimmed by 4 bases and 6 bases, with 13 bases remaining between them. The CDR3 contains 13 residues.

The chain recombines TRBV12-3 or TRBV12-4 with TRBJ2-7; 8 bases match TRBD2. There are 13 residues in the CDR3. The CDR3 sequence: CASSQLGLAGWEV. The CDR3 bases are TGTGCCAGCAGTCAACTCGGACTAGCCGGGTGGGAAGTC.

The rearrangement joins TRBV30 to TRBJ2-2; 9 positions agree with TRBD1. The CDR3 totals 15 residues. Per germline, CDR1 GTSNPN and CDR2 SVGIG (reference sequence). The V segment lost 5 bases and the J segment 7 bases; nucleotides outside the gene matches: 11. This chain's CDR3 is CAWGTGQTPNGELFF. CDR3 DNA: TGTGCCTGGGGGACAGGGCAGACTCCTAACGGGGAGCTGTTTTTT.

The chain is built from TRBV6-5 and TRBJ2-1; 8 bases are a match to TRBD1. Germline V gene lookup returns CDR1 MNHEY and CDR2 SVGAGI. Losses at the gene ends were 6 bases for V and 4 bases for J; bases not matched to a gene: 2. This CDR3 has 13 amino acids. CDR3 loop: CASSRGPYNEQFF. CDR3 DNA: TGTGCCAGCAGCAGGGGGCCATACAATGAGCAGTTCTTC.

V gene TRBV28 combines with J gene TRBJ1-1; 8 positions agree with TRBD1. CDR1 and CDR2 from the germline V gene are MDHEN and SYDVKM. V shed 5 bases, J shed 1 base, and the junction held 6 bases outside the gene matches. The CDR3 totals 15 residues. This CDR3 reads CASSPRGRGNTEAFF. As DNA, the CDR3 is TGTGCCAGCAGTCCCAGGGGGCGGGGGAACACTGAAGCTTTCTTT.

The genes are TRBV4-3 and TRBJ1-5, with unresolved D. The CDR3 totals 14 residues. Germline-derived CDR1 and CDR2 are LGHNA and YSLEER. V lost 0 bases and J lost 6, with 9 bases in between. CDR3 coding DNA: TGCGCCAGCAGCCAAGATGGAGGTACTCAGCCCCAGCATTTT. It specifies CASSQDGGTQPQHF.

The genes are TRBV19 and TRBJ1-1, with D perhaps TRBD1 (6 bases). This CDR3 is built from 16 residues. V lost 6 bases and J lost 2, with 19 bases in between. Germline CDR1 is LNHDA and CDR2 is SQIVND (reference sequence). The CDR3 bases are TGTGCCAGTAGACAGGATACAGGGAGGGAAAACACTGAAGCTTTCTTT. Protein: CASRQDTGRENTEAFF.

The rearrangement links TRBV5-4 to TRBJ1-2; possible D gene TRBD1, 5 bases. From germline, CDR1 is SGHNT and CDR2 YYREEE (reference sequence). Deletions cut 0 bases from V and 4 bases from J, with 10 bases between. The CDR3 covers 14 residues. CDR3 protein: CASSLVGGIYGYTF. In nucleotides, the CDR3 is TGTGCCAGCAGCTTGGTGGGGGGGATCTATGGCTACACCTTC.

This clone was seen a handful of times. Other DNA sequences within the sample encode an identical CDR3. V is TRBV4-1 and J is TRBJ1-6; possible D gene TRBD1, 5 bases. Germline V lookup: CDR1 MGHRA, CDR2 YSYEKL. This CDR3 has 15 amino acids. The V end lost 0 bases, the J end lost 7 bases, and 10 bases lay between the germline ends. CDR3 residues: CASSQDTGTNSPLHF. CDR3 nucleotide sequence: TGCGCCAGCAGCCAAGATACAGGAACAAATTCACCCCTCCACTTT.